This T cell receptor (beta chain) appears in the sequencing data of a study of blood T cell repertoires in COVID-19. The overall study: COVID-19 samples from acute and convalescent phases originated in the United States, Italy and Spain. Sample material is recorded as cDNA or gDNA derived from T cells, B-cell-depleted T cells, or PBMCs.

As to this clone: An end of the junction differs from the germline gene, which may be a read error.

TCRdb keeps only in-frame clones here, not all; method: immunoSEQ multiplex PCR. This sample has some 400,000 clones, with 90% to 95% found just once. Self-reported history from a screening survey and questionnaire set each donor's cohort. Participants classified as exposed had met a COVID-19 case within 2 weeks before study entry. Germline CDR1 KGHSH, CDR2 LQKENI. The CDR3 spans 13 residues. Sequencing input: PBMCs or T cells enriched from blood (not recorded which). The sequence was obtained from a woman between 35 and 50 years old who had been exposed to COVID-19. The chain uses TRBV18 and TRBJ1-6; D may be TRBD1 (5 bases). The DNA of the CDR3 is TGTGCCAGCTCGGGGGGGGATAAGTCACCCCTCCACTTT. It encodes CASSGGDKSPLHF.